This T cell receptor beta chain was captured by sequencing in a study of tissue T cells after allogeneic stem cell transplantation. Germline V gene lookup returns CDR1 SGHND and CDR2 FRSKSL. This CDR3 region has 14 residues. V lost 6 bases, J lost 5 bases, and 4 bases stayed unmatched. Time point described: mouse harvest day 7 after allogeneic transplant. Each mouse received 10^7 T-cell-depleted marrow cells plus 10^6 splenic CD5+ T cells by tail vein. The protocol was immunoSEQ multiplex PCR, while the TCRdb copy is restricted to in-frame clones and leaves out a portion. The sample records 6,000 or so clones, approximately 52% being singletons. In regard to this clone: Mouse gene names and germline throughout. Read data end 1 residue before the CDR3 end; the end is taken from the germline J gene.

The TCR comes from a female BALB/c mouse given C57BL/6 T cells with graft-versus-host disease after an allogeneic hematopoietic cell transplant. V is TRBV15 and J is TRBJ1-4; 9 positions agree with TRBD1. Sequenced: gut tissue. The chain's CDR3 is CASRPGQGNERLFF. Incomplete CDR3 DNA: TGTGCCAGCAGACCGGGACAGGGTAACGAAAGATTATTT.